These 32 T cell receptor beta chains originate from one sample sequenced in a study of OX40 agonist ivuxolimab in advanced cancers. Clones were sequenced by immunoSEQ multiplex PCR, and TCRdb holds only the in-frame ones, with some missing. The data hold some 83,000 clones, with less than 85% observed a single time. Material: CD4+ or CD8+ T cells sorted from blood, obtained in a trial of the OX40 agonist ivuxolimab. All receptors come from an adult with an advanced solid tumor such as melanoma, head and neck, liver or kidney cancer.

The sample holds one count of this clone. J is TRBJ1-1 and V is TRBV6-5; 10 nucleotides line up with TRBD1. The CDR3 consists of 14 residues. Germline V gives CDR1 MNHEY, CDR2 SVGAGI. Trimming took 4 bases from V and 3 from J; bases not matched to a gene: 2. Here the CDR3 DNA reads TGTGCCAGCAGTTGGACAGGGGGAGACACTGAAGCTTTCTTT. Translating gives CASSWTGGDTEAFF.

The chain uses TRBV30 and TRBJ2-2; TRBD2 matches 8 bases. The CDR3 runs to 15 residues. The trim removed 3 bases at V and 6 bases at J, leaving 9 bases unmatched. The germline gives CDR1 GTSNPN, CDR2 SVGIG (reference sequence). The CDR3 bases are TGTGCCTGGAGCTCCTACAGCGGGAGAGCCGGGGAGCTGTTTTTT. Its protein is CAWSSYSGRAGELFF.

This chain joins TRBV5-4 and TRBJ2-5; 8 bases agree with TRBD1. V dropped 3 bases and J dropped 2; count of bases not matched to a gene: 0. The CDR3 is 13 amino acids. Per germline, CDR1 SGHNT and CDR2 YYREEE (reference sequence). The CDR3 DNA follows: TGTGCCAGCAGCTGGGACAGGCAAGAGACCCAGTACTTC. Translated: CASSWDRQETQYF.

This clone was detected only a few times. The chain joins TRBV6-4 to TRBJ2-3; D assignment may be TRBD1 or TRBD2 (5 bases each). Germline values: CDR1 MRHNA, CDR2 SNTAGT. This CDR3 spans 13 amino acids. The V gene lost 6 bases and the J gene lost 1 base, with 8 bases spanning the gap. The CDR3 is CASRLGGTDTQYF. In DNA form, the CDR3 reads TGTGCCAGCAGACTAGGGGGCACAGATACGCAGTATTTT.

DNA of the CDR3: TGTGCCATCAGAGACAAAGGGACAGGGGAGGTGGAAGAGGCTTTCTTT. The encoded protein is CAIRDKGTGEVEEAFF. The chain joins TRBV10-3 to TRBJ1-1; TRBD1 matches 10 bases. The germline V gene has CDR1 ENHRY and CDR2 SYGVKD. The CDR3 contains 16 residues. V was pared by 6 bases and J by 11 bases, with 18 bases of the junction left unmatched.

The chain joins TRBV6-5 to TRBJ2-7, with 10 bases aligning to TRBD2. Per germline, CDR1 MNHEY and CDR2 SVGAGI. Germline trimming cut 6 bases from V and 2 bases from J; bases unmatched to any gene: 4. This CDR3 is 14 amino acids long. CDR3 DNA sequence: TGTGCCAGCAGCCGAGGGACTAGCGCCTACGAGCAGTACTTC. It is translated as CASSRGTSAYEQYF.

V gene TRBV7-9 combines with J gene TRBJ1-1; a weak D match, TRBD1 (5 bases). Germline V CDR1 and CDR2: SEHNR, FQNEAQ (reference sequence). V lost 8 bases and J lost 1, with 11 bases in between. The CDR3 extends over 13 amino acids. The CDR3 DNA reads TGTGCCAGCGCAGGGCAGGAGAACACTGAAGCTTTCTTT. It translates to CASAGQENTEAFF.

The V gene is TRBV6-5, the J gene TRBJ2-1; 8 nucleotides align to TRBD1. Germline V lookup: CDR1 MNHEY, CDR2 SVGAGI. Losses at the gene ends were 2 bases for V and 5 bases for J; bases not matched to a gene: 5. The CDR3 runs to 15 residues. The CDR3 here is CASSYTGQGNNEQFF. As DNA, the CDR3 is TGTGCCAGCAGTTACACCGGACAGGGTAACAATGAGCAGTTCTTC.

This clone was found once. The rearrangement joins TRBV7-8 to TRBJ2-7; 7 bases agree with TRBD2. Trimming removed 5 bases from V and 1 base from J; junction bases left unmatched: 11. CDR1 and CDR2 from the germline V gene are SGHVS and FQNEAQ. The CDR3 spans 16 residues. The DNA of the CDR3 is TGTGCCAGCAGCCCTCCGGCAGCGGGAACGTCCTACGAGCAGTACTTC. Translating it yields CASSPPAAGTSYEQYF.

The chain employs TRBV11-2 and TRBJ2-5; tentatively, D is TRBD1 (5 bases). The CDR3 is 16 amino acids. Germline CDR1 SGHAT, CDR2 FQNNGV. Trimming cost V 5 bases and J 4 bases, with 20 bases left between them. The CDR3 sequence is CASSPDQGIFGETQYF. The CDR3 DNA is TGTGCCAGCAGCCCCGATCAGGGAATATTCGGAGAGACCCAGTACTTC.

The gene calls are TRBV11-2 and TRBJ2-1; TRBD1 agrees at 8 bases. The CDR3 runs 15 residues. Germline V gives CDR1 SGHAT, CDR2 FQNNGV. J was trimmed by 4 bases and V by 5 bases; bases with no gene match: 7. The CDR3 bases are TGTGCCAGCAGCCTAAGGACAGGGATTTACAATGAGCAGTTCTTC. Amino acid sequence: CASSLRTGIYNEQFF.

The V gene is TRBV6-1, the J gene TRBJ1-5, with 9 bases aligning to TRBD1. V shed 2 bases, J shed 7 bases, and the junction held 6 bases outside the gene matches. CDR1 MNHNS and CDR2 SASEGT come from the germline V gene. The CDR3 contains 15 residues. CDR3 in amino acids: CASSEQQGAGQPQHF. Here the CDR3 DNA reads TGTGCCAGCAGTGAACAACAGGGGGCTGGACAGCCCCAGCATTTT.

The chain recombines TRBV5-6 with TRBJ2-1; 9 positions match TRBD1. The CDR3 consists of 17 residues. The junction had 14 bases not matched to a gene; V was cut back by 4 bases and J by 6 bases. Germline CDR1 SGHDT, CDR2 YYEEEE. The CDR3 here is CASSPAGTGSLGNEQFF. The CDR3 coding sequence is TGTGCCAGCAGCCCTGCCGGGACAGGGTCCCTGGGCAATGAGCAGTTCTTC.

The chain uses TRBV18 and TRBJ1-1; D remains unclear. The V end lost 0 bases, the J end lost 0 bases, and 5 bases lay between the germline ends. The CDR3 spans 14 residues. Germline CDR1 reads KGHSH; CDR2 reads LQKENI. CDR3 residues: CASSPPNLNTEAFF. Here the CDR3 DNA reads TGTGCCAGCTCACCACCGAACCTGAACACTGAAGCTTTCTTT. Using reference TRBV18 and TRBJ1-1 for the parts outside the CDR3, the full variable domain is NAGVMQNPRHLVRRRGQEARLRCSPMKGHSHVYWYRQLPEEGLKFMVYLQKENIIDESGMPKERFSAEFPKEGPSILRIQQVVRGDSAAYFCASSPPNLNTEAFFGQGTRLTVV.

The V and J genes are TRBV2 and TRBJ2-5; D may correspond to TRBD1 or TRBD2 (5 bases each). This CDR3 has 13 amino acids. The V end was cut by 8 bases, the J end by 5 bases, with 15 bases between. The germline V gene encodes CDR1 SNHLY and CDR2 FYNNEI. The CDR3 reads CASDKWGSETQYF. DNA of the CDR3: TGTGCCAGCGATAAGTGGGGGAGTGAGACCCAGTACTTC.

A single count supports this clone. This CDR3 is CASSLASGSYNEQFF. Written as DNA, the CDR3 is TGCGCCAGCAGCTTGGCTAGCGGGAGCTACAATGAGCAGTTCTTC. The chain combines TRBV5-1 with TRBJ2-1; 10 nucleotides align to TRBD2. V lost 0 bases, J lost 3 bases, and 0 bases stayed unmatched. Per the germline V gene, CDR1 is SGHRS and CDR2 is YFSETQ. CDR3 length equals 15 residues.

CDR3 residues: CATSRSSGTTNYGYTF. CDR3 nucleotides: TGTGCCACCAGCAGATCCTCCGGGACAACCAACTATGGCTACACCTTC. The chain couples TRBV15 to TRBJ1-2, with D perhaps matching TRBD1 (6 bases). The ends were cut back, 2 bases at V and 2 bases at J, with 15 bases in the middle. This CDR3 contains 16 residues. Germline assignment: CDR1 LNHNV and CDR2 YYDKDF (reference sequence).

This chain uses TRBV29-1 with TRBJ2-7; D possibly corresponds to TRBD2 (5 bases). Germline CDR1 reads SQVTM; CDR2 reads ANQGSEA. The CDR3 length is 12 residues. Deletions cut 6 bases from V and 5 bases from J, with 14 bases between. In DNA, the CDR3 is TGCAGCGTCGGCCCCAGCGGCCACGAGCAGTACTTC. Its protein product is CSVGPSGHEQYF.

The chain recombines TRBV15 with TRBJ2-5; D gene ambiguous. The last part of the DNA fits TRBJ2-7 better; the J call may be wrong. This CDR3 region has 16 residues. Germline assignment: CDR1 LNHNV and CDR2 YYDKDF (reference sequence). CDR3 nucleotides: TGTGCCACCAGCAGAGATCAGCAGGCGCCAACCTACGAGCAGTACTTC. Amino acid sequence: CATSRDQQAPTYEQYF.

This clone came up a few times. The chain uses TRBV7-9 and TRBJ1-1, with D possibly TRBD1 on 5 matching bases. Germline V lookup: CDR1 SEHNR, CDR2 FQNEAQ (reference sequence). The CDR3 spans 13 residues. The V end was cut by 4 bases, the J end by 5 bases, with 11 bases between. The CDR3 nucleotides are TGTGCCAGCAGCTACAGGATCAATACTGAAGCTTTCTTT. Encoded protein: CASSYRINTEAFF.

This chain joins TRBV5-1 and TRBJ2-3, with a weak D call TRBD1 (7 bases). Germline V gene sequence: CDR1 SGHRS, CDR2 YFSETQ. V lost 0 bases, J lost 2 bases, and 13 bases lay in between. The CDR3 loop spans 16 amino acids. CDR3 sequence: CASSLAGRGDTDTQYF. In DNA form, the CDR3 reads TGCGCCAGCAGCTTGGCCGGCAGGGGGGACACAGATACGCAGTATTTT.

The genes are TRBV6-5 and TRBJ1-6; 9 bases agree with TRBD1. J lost 10 bases, V lost 6 bases, and 7 bases had no gene match. The CDR3 has 14 residues. The germline CDR1 and CDR2 sequences are MNHEY and SVGAGI. The chain's CDR3 is CASSRDRVGSPLHF. DNA for the CDR3: TGTGCCAGCAGCCGGGACAGGGTAGGGTCACCCCTCCACTTT.

This rearrangement joins TRBV19 to TRBJ1-5, with D tentatively TRBD1 (6 bases). V shed 4 bases and J shed 9 bases, with 19 bases lying between them. The CDR3 contains 15 residues. CDR1 and CDR2 (germline): LNHDA, SQIVND (reference sequence). CDR3 coding DNA: TGTGCCAGTAGTAGGTCCCGGACAGATTCGCGGCCCCAGCATTTT. Translating it yields CASSRSRTDSRPQHF.

This chain links TRBV7-2 with TRBJ1-2, with D unclear. The CDR3 has 13 amino acids. Per germline, CDR1 SGHTA and CDR2 FQGNSA. The ends were cut back, 5 bases at V and 2 bases at J, with 9 bases in the middle. CDR3 protein: CASSHQLNYGYTF. CDR3 in DNA: TGTGCCAGCAGCCATCAGCTGAACTATGGCTACACCTTC.

The chain links TRBV11-3 to TRBJ2-2; 12 positions agree with TRBD2. Per germline, CDR1 SGHNT and CDR2 YENEEA. V was pared by 5 bases and J by 7 bases, with 11 bases of the junction left unmatched. The CDR3 extends over 17 amino acids. The CDR3 region has the DNA TGTGCCAGCAGCCCCCGACTAGCGGGGGCCCTCGGCGGGGAGCTGTTTTTT. Translating gives CASSPRLAGALGGELFF.

Concerning this clone itself: This sample includes further DNA sequences coding for the same CDR3. The chain has TRBV11-2 and TRBJ1-2; 9 positions agree with TRBD1. The CDR3 loop spans 14 amino acids. Germline CDR1 reads SGHAT; CDR2 reads FQNNGV. The junction had 6 bases not matched to a gene; V was cut back by 5 bases and J by 5 bases. CDR3 nucleotides: TGTGCCAGCAGCCCCGGGACAGGGAATTATGGCTACACCTTC. The encoded protein is CASSPGTGNYGYTF. The full variable domain, its missing parts supplied by reference TRBV11-2 and TRBJ1-2, is EAGVAQSPRYKIIEKRQSVAFWCNPISGHATLYWYQQILGQGPKLLIQFQNNGVVDDSQLPKDRFSAERLKGVDSTLKIQPAKLEDSAVYLCASSPGTGNYGYTFGSGTRLTVV.

This clone was observed a handful of times. The chain's CDR3 is CASSLMSYEQYF. CDR3 DNA sequence: TGTGCCAGCAGCTTAATGTCGTACGAGCAGTACTTC. The rearrangement uses TRBV7-2 and TRBJ2-7; no firm D call. V was cut by 2 bases and J by 4 bases, with 6 bases left in between. The length of the CDR3 is 12 residues. The germline CDR1 and CDR2 sequences are SGHTA and FQGNSA.

This chain joins TRBV5-1 and TRBJ1-2, with D possibly being TRBD1 (6 bases). The CDR3 extends over 15 amino acids. The V and J ends lost 0 bases and 4 bases respectively, with 13 bases between them. In germline, CDR1 is SGHRS, CDR2 YFSETQ. CDR3 region: CASSLEGGSGYGYTF. The CDR3 nucleotides are TGCGCCAGCAGCTTGGAAGGGGGGTCAGGCTATGGCTACACCTTC.

The CDR3 reads CASSSAEGGRNTEAFF. The CDR3 DNA sequence: TGCGCCAGCAGCTCGGCGGAGGGCGGAAGGAACACTGAAGCTTTCTTT. This chain joins TRBV5-1 and TRBJ1-1; D remains ambiguous. Germline V gives CDR1 SGHRS, CDR2 YFSETQ. V dropped 3 bases and J dropped 1 base, with 16 bases sitting between them. The CDR3 spans 16 residues. Full variable domain (rest looked up from reference TRBV5-1 and TRBJ1-1): KAGVTQTPRYLIKTRGQQVTLSCSPISGHRSVSWYQQTPGQGLQFLFEYFSETQRNKGNFPGRFSGRQFSNSRSEMNVSTLELGDSALYLCASSSAEGGRNTEAFFGQGTRLTVV.

This chain joins TRBV19 and TRBJ1-4, with D perhaps TRBD1 (6 bases). With 3 bases removed from V and 8 bases from J, the gap between germline ends came to 13 bases. The germline CDR1 and CDR2 sequences are LNHDA and SQIVND (reference sequence). This CDR3 is 14 amino acids long. CDR3 sequence reads: CASSMRGTQEKLFF. The CDR3 DNA reads as TGTGCCAGTAGTATGAGGGGGACGCAGGAAAAACTGTTTTTT.

CDR3 amino acids: CASSVGTGSPETQYF. The CDR3 nucleotides read TGTGCCAGCAGCGTCGGGACAGGGAGCCCAGAGACCCAGTACTTC. This chain uses TRBV9 with TRBJ2-5; 9 nucleotides agree with TRBD1. J was trimmed by 4 bases and V by 2 bases; bases with no gene match: 6. This CDR3 spans 15 amino acids. CDR1 is SGDLS and CDR2 is YYNGEE in the germline V gene.

This clone was counted a single time. This chain joins TRBV15 and TRBJ1-4, with a tentative D call TRBD1 (6 bases). This CDR3 has 13 residues. Germline CDR1 and CDR2: LNHNV and YYDKDF (reference sequence). Trimming cost V 5 bases and J 6 bases, with 10 bases left between them. Written as DNA, the CDR3 is TGTGCCACCAGCGGTGCAGGGGATGAAAAACTGTTTTTT. Its protein product is CATSGAGDEKLFF.